This T cell receptor beta chain was observed in a study of blood T cell repertoires in COVID-19. Background on the study: Donors in the United States, Italy and Spain gave samples during acute or convalescent COVID-19. Sources were T cells, B-cell-depleted T cells, or PBMCs; the material itself was cDNA or gDNA.

Assay: immunoSEQ multiplex PCR; the TCRdb copy retains only in-frame clones and omits some. The data hold around 210,000 clones, with approximately 86% observed a single time. The CDR3 has 13 amino acids. V lost 7 bases, J lost 4 bases, and 13 bases lay in between. The germline V gene has CDR1 LNHDA and CDR2 SQIVND (reference sequence). Input material: peripheral blood. The chain employs TRBV19 and TRBJ1-1, with TRBD1 as a possible D gene (5 bases). The clonotype originates from a man younger than 30 with active or convalescent COVID-19. In DNA, the CDR3 is TGTGCCAGTACCGTACGGGGGGGCACTGAAGCTTTCTTT. This encodes CASTVRGGTEAFF.